Each of the 17 T cell receptor beta chains below was sequenced from the same sample in a study of blood T cell repertoires in COVID-19. The assay was immunoSEQ multiplex PCR, and TCRdb's table has in-frame clones only and misses some. The sample includes about 170,000 clones, around nine tenths of them seen just once. Sequences were obtained from peripheral blood. All receptors come from an elderly woman with COVID-19, enrolled during active disease.

The chain uses TRBV6-2 or TRBV6-3 and TRBJ2-7; D not certain. The V end lost 6 bases, the J end lost 5 bases, and 11 bases lay between the germline ends. The CDR3 totals 12 residues. Germline V lookup: CDR1 MNHEY, CDR2 SVGEGT. The CDR3: CASSLIRDEQYF. The CDR3 nucleotides read TGTGCCAGCAGCTTGATTCGGGACGAGCAGTACTTC.

This clone was counted between two and nine times. V usage is TRBV13 and J usage is TRBJ2-7; 9 positions agree with TRBD2. The CDR3 is 13 residues long. The junction had 10 bases not matched to a gene; V was cut back by 5 bases and J by 11 bases. Germline-derived CDR1 and CDR2 are PRHDT and FYEKMQ (reference sequence). In DNA, the CDR3 is TGTGCCAGCAGCCCCCGGACTAGCGTTATAAAGTACTTC. Translating it yields CASSPRTSVIKYF. Supplemented by reference TRBV13 and TRBJ2-7, the full variable domain reads AAGVIQSPRHLIKEKRETATLKCYPIPRHDTVYWYQQGPGQDPQFLISFYEKMQSDKGSIPDRFSAQQFSDYHSELNMSSLELGDSALYFCASSPRTSVIKYFGPGTRLTVT.

V gene TRBV7-6 combines with J gene TRBJ2-7; 8 nucleotides line up with TRBD1. This CDR3 spans 15 amino acids. The V gene's germline CDR1 is SGHVS and CDR2 FNYEAQ. V shed 1 base and J 3 bases; nucleotides not matched to a gene: 5. The CDR3 sequence is CASSLVLQGDYEQYF. The CDR3 DNA reads TGTGCCAGCAGCTTAGTTTTACAGGGGGACTACGAGCAGTACTTC.

This clone appeared once. V is TRBV9 and J is TRBJ2-5; TRBD2 is a possible D gene (6 bases). The germline CDR1 and CDR2 sequences are SGDLS and YYNGEE. Between the trimmed V and J ends, which lost 0 bases and 2 bases, there was a span of 8 bases. This CDR3 has 14 amino acids. The CDR3 DNA sequence: TGTGCCAGCAGCGTAGGGACTAAACAAGAGACCCAGTACTTC. The encoded protein is CASSVGTKQETQYF.

The V call is TRBV7-9, the J call TRBJ2-7; TRBD1 matches 9 bases. CDR1 and CDR2 (germline): SEHNR, FQNEAQ (reference sequence). J gave up 9 bases and V 3 bases, and 9 bases lay outside the gene matches. This CDR3 region has 14 residues. The DNA for the CDR3 is TGTGCCAGCAGCTTTCCGGGACAGGGAATTGCGCAGTACTTC. Translating it yields CASSFPGQGIAQYF.

This chain joins TRBV7-2 and TRBJ2-3; tentative D call: TRBD1 (6 bases). Trimming stripped 4 bases from V and 6 bases from J, with 29 bases between. CDR1 is SGHTA, CDR2 FQGNSA, per germline. CDR3 length: 19 residues. The CDR3 DNA sequence: TGTGCCAGCAGCTCCATGCGGCTCCAGGGGTCGGGGCCTCGGGATACGCAGTATTTT. Residues: CASSSMRLQGSGPRDTQYF.

The chain recombines TRBV2 with TRBJ2-7; the match to TRBD1 covers 7 bases. This CDR3 has 14 residues. Per germline, CDR1 SNHLY and CDR2 FYNNEI. V lost 5 bases and J lost 2; bases outside the gene matches: 6. As DNA, the CDR3 is TGTGCCAGCAGTTACCACAGGGGCCCCTACGAGCAGTACTTC. The encoded protein is CASSYHRGPYEQYF.

Only one count was recorded for this clone. This rearrangement joins TRBV19 to TRBJ1-2; TRBD1 agrees at 7 bases. The CDR3 has 14 residues. Looked up from germline, CDR1 is LNHDA and CDR2 is SQIVND (reference sequence). V shed 3 bases and J 2 bases; nucleotides not matched to a gene: 3. CDR3 nucleotides: TGTGCCAGTAGTATTGTAGGGGGCAACTATGGCTACACCTTC. This translates into CASSIVGGNYGYTF.

With regard to this clone: Other nucleotide sequences in the sample specify the same CDR3. The chain is built from TRBV7-2 and TRBJ2-3, with D possibly matching TRBD1 (5 bases). V was clipped by 10 bases and J by 2 bases, with 19 bases between them. The CDR3 sequence is 15 residues long. Germline lookup yields CDR1 SGHTA and CDR2 FQGNSA. The CDR3 nucleotides read TGTGCCACCGCCAGGGAACCCTCAAACACAGATACGCAGTATTTT. It specifies CATAREPSNTDTQYF.

This clone was detected once. J is TRBJ1-2 and V is TRBV20-1; D ambiguous. The V gene lost 5 bases and the J gene lost 8 bases, with 12 bases spanning the gap. The CDR3 consists of 11 residues. The germline CDR1 and CDR2 sequences are DFQATT and SNEGSKA (reference sequence). CDR3 in amino acids: CSAERSGGYTF. In nucleotides, the CDR3 is TGCAGTGCTGAAAGGAGTGGCGGCTACACCTTC.

The chain recombines TRBV3-1 (or the pseudogene TRBV3-2) with TRBJ1-6; the D gene is possibly TRBD1 (5 bases). The V end lost 4 bases, the J end lost 5 bases, and 15 bases lay between the germline ends. Germline CDR1 is LGHDT and CDR2 is YNNKEL (reference sequence). CDR3 length equals 16 residues. The CDR3: CASSPLGGGNNSPLHF. The CDR3 DNA reads as TGTGCCAGCAGCCCCCTCGGGGGGGGTAATAATTCACCCCTCCACTTT.

The J gene is TRBJ1-1, the V gene TRBV20-1; D remains ambiguous. From germline, CDR1 is DFQATT and CDR2 SNEGSKA (reference sequence). The CDR3 length is 11 residues. Trimming shortened V by 4 bases and J by 4 bases, and 7 bases separated the two germline ends. This CDR3 reads CSANIRTEAFF. CDR3 sequence (DNA): TGCAGTGCTAATATCCGCACTGAAGCTTTCTTT.

The CDR3 reads CASSYSQVPSYEQYF. The CDR3 DNA reads as TGTGCCAGCAGTTATTCACAGGTACCTTCCTACGAGCAGTACTTC. This chain links TRBV6-2 or TRBV6-3 with TRBJ2-7, with D tentatively TRBD1 (5 bases). CDR3 length: 15 residues. V was pared by 3 bases and J by 1 base, with 13 bases between. Germline lookup yields CDR1 MNHEY and CDR2 SVGEGT.

The chain joins TRBV3-1 (or the pseudogene TRBV3-2) to TRBJ2-5; no firm D call. The length of the CDR3 is 12 residues. Trimming pared 2 bases from V and 7 bases from J, leaving 8 bases between. Germline V CDR1 and CDR2: LGHDT, YNNKEL (reference sequence). The CDR3 DNA follows: TGTGCCAGCAGCCAAACGTCGGGGACCCAGTACTTC. This gives the protein CASSQTSGTQYF.

The J gene is TRBJ1-2, the V gene TRBV5-6; 7 nucleotides match TRBD1. The germline CDR1 and CDR2 sequences are SGHDT and YYEEEE. This CDR3 has 15 residues. V was clipped by 2 bases and J by 4 bases; unmatched bases: 8. The CDR3 reads CASSLQGYGGYGYTF. The CDR3 bases are TGTGCCAGCAGCTTACAGGGGTATGGCGGCTATGGCTACACCTTC.

CDR3 residues: CASSLDPGNNSPLHF. The CDR3 coding sequence is TGTGCCAGCAGTTTAGATCCGGGGAATAATTCACCCCTCCACTTT. The rearrangement joins TRBV28 to TRBJ1-6; D is unresolved. The length of the CDR3 is 15 residues. The V end lost 2 bases, the J end lost 5 bases, and 10 bases lay between the germline ends. The germline CDR1 and CDR2 sequences are MDHEN and SYDVKM.

The gene calls are TRBV28 and TRBJ2-7, with TRBD1 matching 7 bases. V was pared by 5 bases and J by 2 bases, with 6 bases of the junction left unmatched. The germline V gene encodes CDR1 MDHEN and CDR2 SYDVKM. The CDR3 has 14 residues. In nucleotides, the CDR3 is TGTGCCAGCAGTAGACAGGGTCGTACCTACGAGCAGTACTTC. As protein: CASSRQGRTYEQYF.